The 18 T cell receptor beta chains listed next were all sequenced from one sample in a study of blood T cell repertoires in COVID-19. Sequencing was performed with immunoSEQ multiplex PCR; in TCRdb, only in-frame clones are kept and a portion is missing. Of 190,000 or so clones listed, 86% are singletons. The sequenced material came from PBMCs or T cells enriched from blood (not recorded which). Source of these receptors: a woman aged 25 to 39 who had recovered from COVID-19.

The gene calls are TRBV10-3 and TRBJ1-1; a possible D gene is TRBD1 (6 bases). This CDR3 region has 14 residues. CDR1 is ENHRY and CDR2 is SYGVKD in the germline V gene. V dropped 0 bases and J dropped 7 bases, with 12 bases sitting between them. The CDR3 DNA sequence: TGTGCCATCAGTGAGTCCTGGGGGCTCGGTGAAGCTTTCTTT. Amino acids: CAISESWGLGEAFF.

This clone is a singleton in its sample. The chain uses TRBV2 and TRBJ1-1; possibly TRBD1 for D (5 bases). CDR3 length: 13 amino acids. Between the trimmed V and J ends, which lost 3 bases and 6 bases, there was a span of 11 bases. Germline CDR1 and CDR2: SNHLY and FYNNEI. CDR3 DNA sequence: TGTGCCAGCAGTGACGGGACTTTCCCTGAAGCTTTCTTT. Translated, it gives CASSDGTFPEAFF.

V gene TRBV5-6 combines with J gene TRBJ2-1, with D uncertain. Germline V gene lookup returns CDR1 SGHDT and CDR2 YYEEEE. This CDR3 has 11 residues. V lost 4 bases and J lost 9, with 8 bases in between. The CDR3: CASSLQSEQFF. The DNA for the CDR3 is TGTGCCAGCAGCCTACAGAGTGAGCAGTTCTTC. Looking up the rest from reference TRBV5-6 and TRBJ2-1 gives the full variable domain: DAGVTQSPTHLIKTRGQQVTLRCSPKSGHDTVSWYQQALGQGPQFIFQYYEEEERQRGNFPDRFSGHQFPNYSSELNVNALLLGDSALYLCASSLQSEQFFGPGTRLTVL.

A single count supports this clone. This chain links TRBV18 with TRBJ2-5; 12 nucleotides line up with TRBD2. J lost 5 bases, V lost 0 bases, and 7 bases had no gene match. Germline-derived CDR1 and CDR2 are KGHSH and LQKENI. This CDR3 has 17 residues. The DNA of the CDR3 is TGTGCCAGCTCACCACCGGGGACTAGCGGGCTCGGGGAGACCCAGTACTTC. Translating gives CASSPPGTSGLGETQYF.

J is TRBJ2-5 and V is TRBV27; TRBD2 aligns across 10 bases. Germline CDR1 is MNHEY and CDR2 is SMNVEV (reference sequence). The junction had 7 bases not matched to a gene; V was cut back by 4 bases and J by 5 bases. The CDR3 is 15 amino acids. The CDR3 protein is CASSSSGRFVETQYF. CDR3 coding DNA: TGTGCCAGCAGTTCTAGCGGGAGATTCGTGGAGACCCAGTACTTC.

The chain recombines TRBV4-2 with TRBJ2-5; 7 nucleotides line up with TRBD1. The CDR3 is made up of 18 amino acids. Trimming took 0 bases from V and 3 from J; bases not matched to a gene: 13. Germline V lookup: CDR1 LGHNA, CDR2 YNFKEQ. In DNA form, the CDR3 reads TGTGCCAGCAGCCAAGATGGAGCAGGGGGACCAGGAAAAGAGACCCAGTACTTC. This codes for CASSQDGAGGPGKETQYF.

The sample holds a few counts of this clone. The V gene is TRBV10-1, the J gene TRBJ2-7; D gene uncertain. The CDR3 has 16 residues. The V end lost 0 bases, the J end lost 0 bases, and 12 bases lay between the germline ends. Germline V CDR1 and CDR2: WNHNN, SYGVQD (reference sequence). The CDR3 nucleotides are TGCGCCAGCAGTGAGTCTGTGCGCTCGAGCTCCTACGAGCAGTACTTC. Translating gives CASSESVRSSSYEQYF.

The rearrangement links TRBV27 to TRBJ1-6; weak D call: TRBD1 (5 bases). The germline gives CDR1 MNHEY, CDR2 SMNVEV (reference sequence). The length of the CDR3 is 17 residues. Trimming shortened V by 8 bases and J by 0 bases, and 17 bases separated the two germline ends. Written as DNA, the CDR3 is TGTGCCAGCCGGGGAGGCAGGGTCAGCTCCTATAATTCACCCCTCCACTTT. The encoded protein is CASRGGRVSSYNSPLHF.

V gene TRBV28 combines with J gene TRBJ2-1; 7 bases agree with TRBD2. The CDR3 loop spans 15 amino acids. CDR1 is MDHEN, CDR2 SYDVKM, per germline. The J segment lost 7 bases and the V segment lost 2 bases, leaving 8 bases of the junction unmatched. CDR3 DNA sequence: TGTGCCAGCAGTTTAGTGCGGGGAGGGTCAAATGAGCAGTTCTTC. Amino acid sequence: CASSLVRGGSNEQFF.

J is TRBJ2-7 and V is TRBV2, with 7 bases aligning to TRBD1. This CDR3 has 13 residues. After removal of 5 bases from V and 5 bases from J, the junction contained 6 bases not matched to a gene. Germline values: CDR1 SNHLY, CDR2 FYNNEI. Written as DNA, the CDR3 is TGTGCCAGCAGTTACAGACAGGGAAACGAGCAGTACTTC. This sequence encodes CASSYRQGNEQYF.

This clone was picked up one time. The V gene is TRBV28, the J gene TRBJ2-5, with a weak D call TRBD2 (6 bases). Trimming removed 2 bases from V and 5 bases from J, with 9 bases in between. CDR3 length equals 13 residues. The germline V gene encodes CDR1 MDHEN and CDR2 SYDVKM. In nucleotides, the CDR3 is TGTGCCAGCAGTTTAAGGGCGGGGGAGACCCAGTACTTC. Protein product: CASSLRAGETQYF.

The chain employs TRBV5-8 and TRBJ2-2; the match to TRBD1 covers 10 bases. Per the germline V gene, CDR1 is SGHTS and CDR2 is YDEGEE. After removal of 3 bases from V and 9 bases from J, the junction contained 11 bases not matched to a gene. The CDR3 is made up of 16 amino acids. Here the CDR3 reads CASSSGTGDALRELFF. DNA of the CDR3: TGTGCCAGCAGCTCCGGGACAGGGGACGCCTTAAGGGAGCTGTTTTTT.

This rearrangement joins TRBV2 to TRBJ2-1; 9 nucleotides line up with TRBD2. The germline V gene has CDR1 SNHLY and CDR2 FYNNEI. CDR3 length: 14 amino acids. The J segment lost 7 bases and the V segment lost 8 bases, leaving 9 bases of the junction unmatched. The CDR3 nucleotides read TGTGCCAGCGGGGACCTAGCGGGATCGAATGAGCAGTTCTTC. Residues: CASGDLAGSNEQFF.

The chain links TRBV7-9 to TRBJ2-3; no definite D call. This CDR3 spans 14 amino acids. Germline V gene lookup returns CDR1 SEHNR and CDR2 FQNEAQ (reference sequence). V lost 1 base, J lost 2 bases, and 7 bases lay in between. As DNA, the CDR3 is TGTGCCAGCAGCTTAGTCAGGATCACAGATACGCAGTATTTT. It yields the protein CASSLVRITDTQYF.

The chain uses TRBV4-1 and TRBJ2-3; no clear D gene. Germline CDR1 reads MGHRA; CDR2 reads YSYEKL. The CDR3 extends over 13 amino acids. V lost 1 base and J lost 6, with 8 bases in between. The CDR3 loop is CASSQVLVDTQYF. The CDR3, as DNA: TGCGCCAGCAGCCAAGTACTGGTGGATACGCAGTATTTT.

The chain carries TRBV18 and TRBJ2-3; possible D gene TRBD2, 5 bases. V shed 0 bases and J shed 0 bases, with 7 bases lying between them. CDR1 KGHSH and CDR2 LQKENI come from the germline V gene. The CDR3 is 15 residues long. The CDR3 DNA reads as TGTGCCAGCTCACCACCGGGAGTTAGCACAGATACGCAGTATTTT. Protein sequence: CASSPPGVSTDTQYF.

In its sample, this clone was seen a few times. The chain links TRBV6-6 to TRBJ2-7, with TRBD2 matching over 13 bases. In germline, CDR1 is MNHNY, CDR2 SVGAGI (reference sequence). The J segment lost 2 bases and the V segment lost 6 bases, leaving 7 bases of the junction unmatched. This CDR3 is built from 16 residues. The CDR3 sequence: CASSTGTSGMPYEQYF. The CDR3 DNA sequence: TGTGCCAGCAGCACCGGGACTAGCGGGATGCCCTACGAGCAGTACTTC.

V usage is TRBV7-9 and J usage is TRBJ2-7, with TRBD1 matching 7 bases. This CDR3 has 15 amino acids. Per germline, CDR1 SEHNR and CDR2 FQNEAQ (reference sequence). V trimming: 5 bases; J trimming: 5 bases; junction bases outside the gene matches: 12. The CDR3 sequence: CASSAGLGQLNEQYF. CDR3 nucleotides: TGTGCCAGCAGCGCAGGGCTGGGACAGTTAAACGAGCAGTACTTC.